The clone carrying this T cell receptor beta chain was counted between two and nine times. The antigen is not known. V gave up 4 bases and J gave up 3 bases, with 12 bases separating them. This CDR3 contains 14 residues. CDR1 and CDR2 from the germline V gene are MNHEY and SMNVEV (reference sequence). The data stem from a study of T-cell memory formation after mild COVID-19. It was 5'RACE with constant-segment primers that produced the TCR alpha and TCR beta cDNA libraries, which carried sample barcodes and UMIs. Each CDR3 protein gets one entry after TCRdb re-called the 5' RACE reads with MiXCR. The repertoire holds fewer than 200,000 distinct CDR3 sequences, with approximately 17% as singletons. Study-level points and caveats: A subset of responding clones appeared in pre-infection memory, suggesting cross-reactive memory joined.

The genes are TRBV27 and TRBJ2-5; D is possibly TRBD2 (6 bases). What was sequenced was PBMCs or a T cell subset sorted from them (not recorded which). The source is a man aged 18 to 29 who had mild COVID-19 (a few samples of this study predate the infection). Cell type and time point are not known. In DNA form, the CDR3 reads TGTGCCAGCAGTTCCCGGACGGGGGAAGAGACCCAGTACTTC. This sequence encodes CASSSRTGEETQYF.